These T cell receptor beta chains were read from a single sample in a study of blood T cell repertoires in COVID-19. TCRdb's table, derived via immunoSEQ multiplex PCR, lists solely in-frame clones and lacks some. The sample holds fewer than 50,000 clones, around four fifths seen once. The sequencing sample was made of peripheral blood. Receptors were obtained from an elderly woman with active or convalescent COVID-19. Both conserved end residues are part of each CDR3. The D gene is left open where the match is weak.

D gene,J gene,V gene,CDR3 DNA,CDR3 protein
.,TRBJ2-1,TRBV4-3,TGCGCCAGCAGCCAAGATGCGGTTTACAATGAGCAGTTCTTC,CASSQDAVYNEQFF
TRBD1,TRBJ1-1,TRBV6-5,TGTGCCAGCAGTCCTGACAGGGTGGGTAGCACTGAAGCTTTCTTT,CASSPDRVGSTEAFF
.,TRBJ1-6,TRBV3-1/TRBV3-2,TGTGCCAGCAGCCAAGAGGGAGGGATACCACCCCTCCACTTT,CASSQEGGIPPLHF
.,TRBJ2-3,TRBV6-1,TGTGCCAGCAGTGACCATCCAGATACGCAGTATTTT,CASSDHPDTQYF
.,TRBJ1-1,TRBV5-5,TGTGCCAGCAGCTCTGGACTGACAGGGAACACTGAAGCTTTCTTT,CASSSGLTGNTEAFF
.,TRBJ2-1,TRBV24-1,TGTGCCACCACCAGTGATCCCCCTAGGACAGTTCCTTTGAGCTCCTACAATGAGCAGTTCTTC,CATTSDPPRTVPLSSYNEQFF
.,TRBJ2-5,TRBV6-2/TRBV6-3,TGTGCCAGCAGTGAGGTCGCGGAGACCCAGTACTTC,CASSEVAETQYF
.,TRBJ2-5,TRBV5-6,TGTGCCAGCAGCTTGGATCCGGGGGGCCGAGAGACCCAGTACTTC,CASSLDPGGRETQYF
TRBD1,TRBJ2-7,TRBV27,TGTGCCAGCAGTTGGAGGCCGTGGGGACAGGGAACCTACGAGCAGTACTTC,CASSWRPWGQGTYEQYF
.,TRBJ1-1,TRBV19,TGTGCCAGTAAAGATTGGACCAGGGACACTGAAGCTTTCTTT,CASKDWTRDTEAFF
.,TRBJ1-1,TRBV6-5,TGTGCCAGCAGTTCGACAGCCACCTTTCTGAACACTGAAGCTTTCTTT,CASSSTATFLNTEAFF
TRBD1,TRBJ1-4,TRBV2,TGTGCCAGCAGTCCGGGACAGATTAATGAAAAACTGTTTTTT,CASSPGQINEKLFF
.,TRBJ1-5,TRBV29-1,TGCAGCGCCAAGACAGGTAAAGATCAGCCCCAGCATTTT,CSAKTGKDQPQHF
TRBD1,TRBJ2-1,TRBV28,TGTGCCAGCAGTTTATCTGTGGGACAGGGTTTTGATGAGCAGTTCTTC,CASSLSVGQGFDEQFF